Below, 3 T cell receptor beta chains from the same sample are listed, as sequenced in a study of shared clonotypes between healthy human individuals. The naive CD8 fraction comprised CD45RO-negative cells positively selected for CCR7 and excluded terminally differentiated effector memory CD45RA+ cells. TCRdb's copy holds only in-frame clones and misses some; the assay was immunoSEQ multiplex PCR. Of around 2,000,000 clones listed, about 95% were seen once; the top ten hold about 1.1%. Sequenced: naive CD8+ T cells sorted from blood. The receptor set was obtained from a man younger than 35 in good health.

This chain connects TRBV13 to TRBJ2-1; possible D gene TRBD1, 5 bases. Trimming left V 5 bases short and J 9 bases short, with 14 bases between. This CDR3 region has 13 residues. The V gene's germline CDR1 is PRHDT and CDR2 FYEKMQ (reference sequence). CDR3 nucleotide sequence: TGTGCCAGCAGCGCGAAACCAGGGCTTGAGCAGTTCTTC. This sequence encodes CASSAKPGLEQFF.

V and J are TRBV6-6 and TRBJ1-2, with 9 bases matching TRBD1. Germline loops: CDR1 MNHNY, CDR2 SVGAGI (reference sequence). V was clipped by 1 base and J by 1 base; unmatched bases: 1. The CDR3 is 15 amino acids. CDR3 protein: CASSYWDRVNYGYTF. The CDR3 region has the DNA TGTGCCAGCAGTTACTGGGACAGGGTTAACTATGGCTACACCTTC.

V is TRBV28 and J is TRBJ1-1; TRBD1 is a possible D gene (6 bases). This CDR3 has 13 residues. Trimming left V 3 bases short and J 4 bases short, with 9 bases between. Germline V gene data show CDR1 as MDHEN and CDR2 as SYDVKM. As DNA, the CDR3 is TGTGCCAGCAGTTTTACAGGGACCACTGAAGCTTTCTTT. It yields the protein CASSFTGTTEAFF.